This T cell receptor beta chain emerged from a study of blood T cells in healthy people across ages (dated by TCRdb to between 2014 and 2017). As for the study more broadly: In model experiments, roughly one uniquely barcoded TCR beta cDNA molecule per two T cells was captured by template switching. Age-related changes in TCR beta repertoire diversity were measured in the study by deep sequencing normalized with unique cDNA molecular identifiers. Four age groups were formed from the donors: young (average approximately 15 years), middle-aged (around 40), aged (62) and long-lived (more than 75). To avoid experimental bias, donors of different ages were randomly spread across the sequencing lanes. Using the same blood draw, the study looked at two additional independent replicas of 1 million unique cDNA reads for two donors, one aged 18 to 30 and the other aged 80 or older.

Comments on this clonotype: The specificity of this receptor is unknown. No base quality information exists; no much larger clone differs at one position.

Paper-wide results and their limitations: Total diversity estimates from one million sequenced T cells were considered lower bounds and underestimates. The long-lived group showed more naive CD4+ T cells, fewer expanded clones and increased TCR diversity than the aged group, suggesting age selection. The percentage of naive T cells measured by flow cytometry correlated strongly with observed TCR beta diversity. Since profiling was done on bulk unsorted PBMCs, naive and antigen-experienced compartments could not be conclusively compared. As age increased, observed TCR beta diversity per million T cells dropped in a roughly linear way, and a significant reduction was already evident by age about 40. Because the CMV infection status of the donors was unknown, age-related changes in expanded clonotypes may potentially have been confounded.

Including cysteine and phenylalanine, the CDR3 has 14 amino acids. The only DNA kept is the CDR3, 42 bases in frame from the first base. The germline V and J ends show losses of 5 bases and 1 base respectively, and no gene match explains 5 bases of the junction. CDR1 and CDR2 were assigned from the germline V gene as SGHVS and FNYEAQ. The donors were some 36 Caucasian individuals from Russia, aged roughly 6 to 100 years, who were systemically healthy. Around 10 milliliters of peripheral blood were collected from each donor into EDTA-treated Vacutainer tubes. Ficoll-Paque density-gradient centrifugation was used to isolate PBMCs, with at least 6.5 million per sample. Trizol reagent was used to extract total RNA from the PBMCs, yielding at least 5 micrograms per sample. The percentages of naive CD45RAhigh/CD27high T cells were determined by flow cytometry on a PBMC aliquot from every donor. Library preparation employed 5' RACE. The sequencing machine was an Illumina HiSeq 2500. A second PCR of about 6 to 11 cycles was performed with a sample-barcoded 5' primer and a J-beta primer mix. A template-switch 5' adaptor carrying 12 random nucleotides introduced a unique molecular identifier onto each TCR beta cDNA molecule. Each sample yielded at least 2.5 million CDR3-containing paired-end reads. All of the RNA was converted into first-strand cDNA using the Mint cDNA synthesis kit, with a TRBC-specific oligonucleotide serving as the primer. Following uracil-DNA glycosylase treatment, a first 18-cycle PCR with universal primers M1SS and BC2_uni_R was performed on all cDNA. As for the authors' bioinformatics: For normalization, 1 million high-quality reads, each with a distinct molecular identifier, were randomly selected from each sample. Instead of being binned into consensus sequences, reads with shared molecular identifiers were discarded. CDR3 identification, clonotype clustering and error correction used MiTCR with a Q25 quality threshold and the strictest error-elimination algorithm. A nonparametric unseen species model with Euler transformation was used to estimate lower-bound total TCR beta diversity. TCRdb reprocessed the public reads (quality trimming at Q25 with fastp, clone calling with MiXCR) and kept in-frame beta chains. When rows share a CDR3 protein, they turn into one entry using the most common DNA and genes. In this record, the V and J calls reflect TCRdb's handling and not the investigators' own analysis. The sample table holds over 1,300,000 distinct CDR3 sequences, of which 55% to 75% were seen once. The top ten hold over 6.5% of the sample.

This receptor chain uses TRBV7-6 and TRBJ2-7; 7 bases in the junction line up with TRBD1. The TCR sequence derives from a man in his late teens or twenties in good health. The sequenced sample consisted of blood. The CDR3 amino acid sequence is: CASSRPDRSYEQYF. The sequenced DNA: TGTGCCAGCAGCCGCCCGGACAGGTCCTACGAGCAGTACTTC.